Listed here are 12 T cell receptor beta chains from one sample, sequenced in a study of CD8 T cells in Susac syndrome. An input of roughly 0.45 to 1 ug of RNA was subjected to reverse transcription using random hexamers. From the immunoSEQ multiplex PCR reads, TCRdb called clonotypes with MiXCR, one entry per CDR3 protein. The repertoire includes some 130,000 distinct CDR3 sequences, approximately 95% of them detected once, and roughly 0.2% sits in the top ten. Material for sequencing was CD8+ T cells from PBMCs. These receptors were collected from a human donor with Susac syndrome.

The V and J genes are TRBV29-1 and TRBJ1-5, with 9 bases lining up with TRBD1. V shed 6 bases, J shed 5 bases, and the junction held 5 bases outside the gene matches. Germline V CDR1 and CDR2: SQVTM, ANQGSEA. The CDR3 has 13 residues. CDR3 loop: CSVRQGDYQPQHF. The CDR3 region has the DNA TGCAGCGTGAGACAGGGGGATTATCAGCCCCAGCATTTT.

This chain joins TRBV10-3 and TRBJ2-1, with D perhaps assigned TRBD1 or TRBD2 (5 bases each). The V end lost 4 bases, the J end lost 0 bases, and 10 bases lay between the germline ends. There are 15 residues in the CDR3. Per germline, CDR1 ENHRY and CDR2 SYGVKD. DNA of the CDR3: TGTGCCATCAGTGGGGACCAGAGCTCCTACAATGAGCAGTTCTTC. Its translation: CAISGDQSSYNEQFF.

The chain recombines TRBV25-1 with TRBJ2-7; D possibly corresponds to TRBD2 (5 bases). The length of the CDR3 is 13 residues. The V end was cut by 1 base, the J end by 4 bases, with 8 bases between. Germline assignment: CDR1 MGHDK and CDR2 SYGVNS. The CDR3: CASSEFTGYEQYF. The CDR3 nucleotides are TGTGCCAGCAGTGAATTCACGGGGTACGAGCAGTACTTC.

The chain is built from TRBV29-1 and TRBJ2-7, with D possibly matching TRBD2 (6 bases). Trimming took off 5 bases at V and 4 bases at J, with 15 bases between the two ends. The CDR3 totals 13 residues. The germline CDR1 and CDR2 sequences are SQVTM and ANQGSEA. This chain's CDR3 is CSVRGREAYEQYF. CDR3 sequence (DNA): TGCAGCGTTCGTGGCAGGGAGGCTTACGAGCAGTACTTC.

The chain is built from TRBV20-1 and TRBJ2-7; a weak D match, TRBD2 (5 bases). Deletions cut 6 bases from V and 7 bases from J, with 19 bases between. The CDR3 length is 13 residues. Per germline, CDR1 DFQATT and CDR2 SNEGSKA (reference sequence). Here the CDR3 reads CSAMARLSWEQYF. The CDR3 DNA sequence: TGCAGTGCAATGGCCCGACTATCTTGGGAGCAGTACTTC.

The genes are TRBV15 and TRBJ2-1, with unresolved D. This CDR3 region has 11 residues. Germline CDR1 and CDR2: LNHNV and YYDKDF (reference sequence). V was shortened by 3 bases and J by 4 bases, with 1 base between the two germline ends. Here the CDR3 reads CATSRYNEQFF. CDR3 nucleotide sequence: TGTGCCACCAGCAGGTACAATGAGCAGTTCTTC.

The V call is TRBV7-9, the J call TRBJ2-7, with D possibly being TRBD2 (6 bases). CDR1 SEHNR and CDR2 FQNEAQ come from the germline V gene (reference sequence). CDR3 size: 13 residues. For the CDR3, the DNA is TGTGCGAGCGGGTCGGGAAGCTCCTACGAGCAGTACTTC. Encoded protein: CASGSGSSYEQYF.

The chain combines TRBV28 with TRBJ2-7; no firm D call. Trimming stripped 5 bases from V and 3 bases from J, with 23 bases between. The CDR3 sequence is 17 residues long. From germline, CDR1 is MDHEN and CDR2 SYDVKM. This CDR3 is CASSPRPGSNTHYEQYF. The CDR3 region has the DNA TGTGCCAGCAGTCCCCGCCCCGGCAGCAATACACACTACGAGCAGTACTTC. Variable domain in full (rest from reference TRBV28 and TRBJ2-7): DVKVTQSSRYLVKRTGEKVFLECVQDMDHENMFWYRQDPGLGLRLIYFSYDVKMKEKGDIPEGYSVSREKKERFSLILESASTNQTSMYLCASSPRPGSNTHYEQYFGPGTRLTVT.

The V gene is TRBV4-1, the J gene TRBJ2-6; D possibly corresponds to TRBD2 (6 bases). The CDR3 length is 14 residues. Looked up from germline, CDR1 is MGHRA and CDR2 is YSYEKL. With 7 bases removed from V and 4 bases from J, the gap between germline ends came to 11 bases. The chain's CDR3 is CASTGGDGANVLTF. The CDR3, as DNA: TGCGCCAGCACCGGAGGGGACGGGGCCAACGTCCTGACTTTC.

This clonotype has only one observation. The chain employs TRBV12-3 or TRBV12-4 and TRBJ2-5; perhaps D is TRBD1 or TRBD2 (5 bases each). V lost 8 bases and J lost 5, with 15 bases in between. The CDR3 is made up of 13 amino acids. As DNA, the CDR3 is TGTGCCAGCGGAGGTATGGGGACCGAGACCCAGTACTTC. As protein: CASGGMGTETQYF.

The V call is TRBV24-1, the J call TRBJ2-1, with D hard to call. The CDR3 spans 12 residues. The germline V and J ends were trimmed by 9 bases and 8 bases, with 13 bases remaining between them. CDR1 is KGHDR, CDR2 SFDVKD, per germline. In nucleotides, the CDR3 is TGTGCCACCTCCGATTCTGCACATGAGCAGTTCTTC. Its protein is CATSDSAHEQFF.

V and J are TRBV4-1 and TRBJ1-2, with 7 bases lining up with TRBD1. CDR3 size: 20 residues. Unmatched junction bases numbered 20, after V lost 3 bases and J lost 1 base. Germline CDR1 is MGHRA and CDR2 is YSYEKL. CDR3 in DNA: TGCGCCAGCAGCCATCGTACTCCCCCAAACGACAGGGACTTTAACTATGGCTACACCTTC. Encoded protein: CASSHRTPPNDRDFNYGYTF.